This entry lists 2 T cell receptor beta chains sequenced from one sample in a study of Ad26.COV2.S vaccination and SARS-CoV-2 variants. Libraries were prepared by immunoSEQ multiplex PCR; TCRdb keeps only in-frame clonotypes and omits some of them. This sample yields some 400,000 clones, of which approximately 89% are seen a single time; under 2% belongs to the top ten. Treatment meaning: roughly 18 received Ad26.COV2.S at low or high dose, single or two shots; roughly 5 received placebo; per-sample allocation not given. Sampling occurred on day 63 after the first vaccine or placebo injection. The sequencing here drew on peripheral blood, taken in a trial of Ad26.COV2.S vaccine versus placebo. The receptors stem from a person aged 18-60 years who received the Ad26.COV2.S COVID-19 vaccine or a placebo.

V is TRBV19 and J is TRBJ1-1, with TRBD1 as a possible D gene (5 bases). The CDR3 extends over 14 amino acids. In germline, CDR1 is LNHDA, CDR2 SQIVND (reference sequence). V dropped 1 base and J dropped 2 bases, with 8 bases sitting between them. The CDR3 coding sequence is TGTGCCAGTAGTATAGGCAGGGCTAACACTGAAGCTTTCTTT. Its protein product is CASSIGRANTEAFF.

Worth noting for this clone: Other DNA sequences in the sample encode the same CDR3. The chain combines TRBV7-9 with TRBJ2-7; D ambiguous. The CDR3 sequence is 13 residues long. Trimming pared 0 bases from V and 3 bases from J, leaving 6 bases between. CDR1 SEHNR and CDR2 FQNEAQ come from the germline V gene (reference sequence). The CDR3 region is CASSLAGGYEQYF. As DNA, the CDR3 is TGTGCCAGCAGCTTAGCCGGTGGCTACGAGCAGTACTTC.